This entry lists 28 T cell receptor beta chains sequenced from one sample in a study of cytotoxic CD8 clonotypes in ibrutinib-treated CLL. Using immunoSEQ multiplex PCR, the repertoire was profiled, and TCRdb retains in-frame clones only, with some absent. The sample has more than 200,000 clones, 70% seen once. Material: PBMCs, obtained after 24 months of ibrutinib treatment. These receptors were collected from a human donor with chronic lymphocytic leukemia.

The chain combines TRBV6-1 with TRBJ2-1; D call uncertain. Germline lookup yields CDR1 MNHNS and CDR2 SASEGT. V was clipped by 7 bases and J by 8 bases, with 6 bases between them. CDR3 length equals 10 residues. This CDR3 is CASKRDEQFF. The CDR3 DNA follows: TGTGCCAGCAAACGAGATGAGCAGTTCTTC.

The rearrangement links TRBV29-1 to TRBJ1-4; D remains ambiguous. The V end lost 5 bases, the J end lost 8 bases, and 15 bases lay between the germline ends. This CDR3 is built from 13 residues. The V gene's germline CDR1 is SQVTM and CDR2 ANQGSEA. The CDR3 reads CSVSPDLGEKLFF. In DNA form, the CDR3 reads TGCAGCGTTTCCCCAGACCTCGGGGAAAAACTGTTTTTT.

This clone was seen more than once but under ten times. A read error may produce the germline difference seen at one junction end. This same CDR3 is encoded by further DNA sequences in the sample. The CDR3 sequence: CSVEENYGYTF. The DNA for the CDR3 is TGCAGCGTAGAAGAGAACTATGGCTACACCTTC. This chain uses TRBV29-1 with TRBJ1-2; D gene uncertain. Per germline, CDR1 SQVTM and CDR2 ANQGSEA. The CDR3 is made up of 11 amino acids.

The chain joins TRBV7-6 to TRBJ2-1, with no clear D. Trimming removed 0 bases from V and 9 bases from J, with 6 bases in between. The CDR3 runs 12 residues. Germline CDR1 reads SGHVS; CDR2 reads FNYEAQ. CDR3 DNA sequence: TGTGCCAGCAGCTTAGCGACCGGTGAGCAGTTCTTC. This sequence encodes CASSLATGEQFF. The whole variable domain, remainder taken from reference TRBV7-6 and TRBJ2-1, is GAGVSQSPRYKVTKRGQDVALRCDPISGHVSLYWYRQALGQGPEFLTYFNYEAQQDKSGLPNDRFSAERPEGSISTLTIQRTEQRDSAMYRCASSLATGEQFFGPGTRLTVL.

The V gene is TRBV6-5, the J gene TRBJ2-1; D is possibly TRBD2 (5 bases). CDR1 and CDR2 from the germline V gene are MNHEY and SVGAGI. This CDR3 is built from 15 residues. The germline V and J ends were trimmed by 1 base and 7 bases, with 14 bases remaining between them. CDR3: CASSYYTGSKNEQFF. In nucleotides, the CDR3 is TGTGCCAGCAGTTACTATACGGGATCTAAAAATGAGCAGTTCTTC.

This chain uses TRBV11-3 with TRBJ2-3, with TRBD2 matching 7 bases. Germline V CDR1 and CDR2: SGHNT, YENEEA. The J segment lost 4 bases and the V segment lost 4 bases, leaving 8 bases of the junction unmatched. The CDR3 is 15 amino acids. CDR3 in DNA: TGTGCCAGCAGCTGGAGTAGCGGGTCCGCAGATACGCAGTATTTT. The encoded protein is CASSWSSGSADTQYF.

The chain links TRBV15 to TRBJ2-5; D may be TRBD1 or TRBD2 (6 bases each). The CDR3 runs 14 residues. Between the trimmed V and J ends, which lost 5 bases and 5 bases, there was a span of 15 bases. Germline CDR1 is LNHNV and CDR2 is YYDKDF (reference sequence). This CDR3 reads CATSSGQGGETQYF. The CDR3 nucleotides are TGTGCCACCAGCTCGGGACAAGGGGGGGAGACCCAGTACTTC.

The chain combines TRBV27 with TRBJ2-1, with D unclear. The CDR3 sequence is 14 residues long. The V end lost 6 bases, the J end lost 3 bases, and 12 bases lay between the germline ends. Germline V gives CDR1 MNHEY, CDR2 SMNVEV (reference sequence). The CDR3 nucleotides read TGTGCCAGCAGGACCTTGGCGTTCTACAATGAGCAGTTCTTC. Translating it yields CASRTLAFYNEQFF.

The sample holds one count of this clone. The chain links TRBV7-2 to TRBJ2-7; D is uncertain. Trimming took off 2 bases at V and 0 bases at J, with 14 bases between the two ends. CDR3 length equals 16 residues. CDR1 and CDR2 from the germline V gene are SGHTA and FQGNSA. CDR3 DNA sequence: TGTGCCAGCAGCTTACGGCCCCAGCTTAGCTCCTACGAGCAGTACTTC. This encodes CASSLRPQLSSYEQYF.

The genes are TRBV28 and TRBJ2-6; the D is unclear. Germline V gives CDR1 MDHEN, CDR2 SYDVKM. The CDR3 runs 13 residues. V lost 11 bases, J lost 0 bases, and 8 bases lay in between. In DNA, the CDR3 is TGTGCCTGCGAGGACTCTGGGGCCAACGTCCTGACTTTC. Translation: CACEDSGANVLTF.

This sequence joins TRBV4-3 and TRBJ2-7; TRBD1 agrees at 9 bases. This CDR3 has 16 residues. Germline lookup yields CDR1 LGHNA and CDR2 YSLEER. The trim removed 0 bases at V and 3 bases at J, leaving 6 bases unmatched. CDR3 DNA sequence: TGCGCCAGCAGCCAAGATGGGGGGACAGGGTTCTACGAGCAGTACTTC. Translation gives CASSQDGGTGFYEQYF.

This chain uses TRBV28 with TRBJ2-7, with D unclear. V was cut by 7 bases and J by 6 bases, with 25 bases left in between. The CDR3 covers 16 residues. Looked up from germline, CDR1 is MDHEN and CDR2 is SYDVKM. CDR3 sequence (DNA): TGTGCCAGCACCAATACCCTAGAGAAAACCTTGGGCGAGCAGTACTTC. Translated: CASTNTLEKTLGEQYF.

The V gene is TRBV7-6, the J gene TRBJ2-7, with a tentative D call TRBD1 (7 bases). The CDR3 has 13 residues. The V end lost 5 bases, the J end lost 1 base, and 9 bases lay between the germline ends. The germline V gene encodes CDR1 SGHVS and CDR2 FNYEAQ. The CDR3, as DNA: TGTGCCAGCAGCCCAGGGGGGTCCTACGAGCAGTACTTC. Translated: CASSPGGSYEQYF.

The chain recombines TRBV11-2 with TRBJ2-7; 13 positions match TRBD2. Germline-derived CDR1 and CDR2 are SGHAT and FQNNGV. The CDR3 is 16 amino acids. Trimming cost V 5 bases and J 5 bases; bases outside gene matches: 9. The CDR3 DNA reads as TGTGCCAGCAGCCCGATGGGGACTAGCGGGAACCACGAGCAGTACTTC. This codes for CASSPMGTSGNHEQYF.

The chain recombines TRBV9 with TRBJ1-2, with 9 bases fitting TRBD1. Germline-derived CDR1 and CDR2 are SGDLS and YYNGEE. V lost 3 bases, J lost 3 bases, and 9 bases stayed unmatched. The CDR3 contains 16 residues. The CDR3 is CASSERRDRDDYGYTF. The DNA for the CDR3 is TGTGCCAGCAGCGAGAGAAGGGACAGGGACGACTATGGCTACACCTTC.

V gene TRBV11-1 combines with J gene TRBJ1-2, with D maybe TRBD1 (5 bases). CDR3 length: 12 amino acids. The V end was cut by 4 bases, the J end by 8 bases, with 11 bases between. Germline V CDR1 and CDR2: SGHAT, FQDESV (reference sequence). The CDR3 sequence is CASSSQRDGYTF. CDR3 DNA sequence: TGTGCCAGCAGCTCGCAGAGGGACGGCTACACCTTC.

The chain combines TRBV2 with TRBJ2-5, with D unresolved. V shed 3 bases and J shed 2 bases, with 7 bases lying between them. The CDR3 loop spans 13 amino acids. Germline V gene data show CDR1 as SNHLY and CDR2 as FYNNEI. The CDR3 nucleotides are TGTGCCAGCAGTGAGTCTACTCAAGAGACCCAGTACTTC. Translating it yields CASSESTQETQYF.

V and J are TRBV28 and TRBJ2-1; 10 nucleotides align to TRBD2. The germline CDR1 and CDR2 sequences are MDHEN and SYDVKM. CDR3 length: 14 residues. V lost 8 bases to trimming and J lost 5 bases; unmatched junction nucleotides: 6. The CDR3 spells CASSSGRGNNEQFF. The CDR3 DNA follows: TGTGCCAGCTCGAGCGGGAGGGGGAACAATGAGCAGTTCTTC.

The chain carries TRBV5-1 and TRBJ2-3; 9 bases are a match to TRBD1. From germline, CDR1 is SGHRS and CDR2 YFSETQ. The CDR3 totals 14 residues. V shed 2 bases and J 5 bases; nucleotides not matched to a gene: 3. CDR3 protein: CASSLQGAGDTQYF. Written as DNA, the CDR3 is TGCGCCAGCAGCTTACAGGGGGCGGGAGATACGCAGTATTTT.

This chain joins TRBV7-6 and TRBJ2-7; TRBD2 is a possible D gene (6 bases). CDR1 is SGHVS, CDR2 FNYEAQ, per germline. CDR3 length equals 13 residues. V was trimmed by 3 bases and J by 3 bases, leaving 9 bases between them. DNA of the CDR3: TGTGCCAGCAGCTTGGAGGGAAACTACGAGCAGTACTTC. It is translated as CASSLEGNYEQYF.

This clone was observed a few times. The chain employs TRBV23-1 and TRBJ2-2; D is unclear. TRBV23-1 is an open reading frame, and its role is uncertain. This CDR3 contains 13 residues. V was pared by 9 bases and J by 0 bases, with 8 bases between. CDR3 sequence (DNA): TGCGCCAGGCGGCTTCCGAACACCGGGGAGCTGTTTTTT. Residues: CARRLPNTGELFF.

This clone was counted between two and nine times. This chain connects TRBV7-9 to TRBJ2-2; TRBD2 aligns across 7 bases. Trimming cost V 4 bases and J 6 bases; bases outside gene matches: 11. The CDR3 has 16 amino acids. CDR1 and CDR2 from the germline V gene are SEHNR and FQNEAQ (reference sequence). The CDR3 DNA follows: TGTGCCAGCAGCTCCACATACGGGGGGATGCCCGGGGAGCTGTTTTTT. Residues: CASSSTYGGMPGELFF.

The chain couples TRBV28 to TRBJ2-5, with D tentatively TRBD1 (5 bases). Looked up from germline, CDR1 is MDHEN and CDR2 is SYDVKM. This CDR3 comprises 13 residues. V lost 10 bases, J lost 1 base, and 13 bases lay in between. Here the CDR3 reads CATYLTVQETQYF. CDR3 in DNA: TGTGCCACCTACCTGACAGTCCAAGAGACCCAGTACTTC.

The gene calls are TRBV7-8 and TRBJ2-7, with 7 bases that match TRBD2. Losses at the gene ends were 5 bases for V and 3 bases for J; bases not matched to a gene: 10. This CDR3 contains 15 residues. CDR1 and CDR2 (germline): SGHVS, FQNEAQ. The CDR3 nucleotides are TGTGCCAGCAGCCCAGGCGGGGGAACTCACTACGAGCAGTACTTC. It is translated as CASSPGGGTHYEQYF.

The V and J genes are TRBV19 and TRBJ1-1; D call uncertain. Germline V gene lookup returns CDR1 LNHDA and CDR2 SQIVND (reference sequence). This CDR3 is 11 amino acids long. Trimming took off 5 bases at V and 5 bases at J, with 6 bases between the two ends. Here the CDR3 DNA reads TGTGCCAGTAGTCGGGAGACTGAAGCTTTCTTT. This codes for CASSRETEAFF.

The rearrangement joins TRBV28 to TRBJ2-1; 10 nucleotides agree with TRBD1. The germline V gene encodes CDR1 MDHEN and CDR2 SYDVKM. The CDR3 contains 14 residues. V lost 4 bases to trimming and J lost 9 bases; unmatched junction nucleotides: 6. In DNA form, the CDR3 reads TGTGCCAGCAGTTCGGGACAGGGGATCAGTGAGCAGTTCTTC. This encodes CASSSGQGISEQFF.

The genes are TRBV6-5 and TRBJ2-1; D gene ambiguous. The germline V gene has CDR1 MNHEY and CDR2 SVGAGI. V gave up 7 bases and J gave up 9 bases, with 19 bases separating them. The CDR3 is 14 residues long. CDR3 region: CASKGEYGPGEQFF. DNA of the CDR3: TGTGCCAGCAAAGGCGAGTACGGGCCGGGTGAGCAGTTCTTC.

The rearrangement links TRBV2 to TRBJ2-7; no clear D gene. Germline V gene lookup returns CDR1 SNHLY and CDR2 FYNNEI. The CDR3 runs to 14 residues. The V end was cut by 2 bases, the J end by 0 bases, with 8 bases between. The CDR3 loop reads CASSESAFSYEQYF. The CDR3 bases are TGTGCCAGCAGTGAAAGCGCCTTCTCCTACGAGCAGTACTTC.